The 18 T cell receptor beta chains below all came from one sample that was sequenced in a study of blood T cell repertoires in COVID-19. This table comes from immunoSEQ multiplex PCR, and its TCRdb copy is limited to in-frame clones, with some not included. The data hold 120,000 to 150,000 clones, with around three quarters observed a single time. Sequencing was performed on peripheral blood. Receptors originate from a man older than 75 with acute or convalescent COVID-19.

CDR3 region: CASSLGDSPTGTRREKLFF. CDR3 in DNA: TGCGCCAGCAGCTTGGGGGACTCGCCGACAGGGACCCGGCGTGAAAAACTGTTTTTT. The chain employs TRBV5-1 and TRBJ1-4; 7 nucleotides agree with TRBD1. With 0 bases clipped from V and 7 bases from J, the junction kept 18 bases outside the gene matches. Germline V gene lookup returns CDR1 SGHRS and CDR2 YFSETQ. The CDR3 length is 19 residues. Complete variable domain (other parts from reference TRBV5-1 and TRBJ1-4): KAGVTQTPRYLIKTRGQQVTLSCSPISGHRSVSWYQQTPGQGLQFLFEYFSETQRNKGNFPGRFSGRQFSNSRSEMNVSTLELGDSALYLCASSLGDSPTGTRREKLFFGSGTQLSVL.

The rearrangement joins TRBV19 to TRBJ2-6; D uncertain. CDR3 length equals 17 residues. The ends were cut back, 1 base at V and 2 bases at J, with 12 bases in the middle. Germline CDR1 LNHDA, CDR2 SQIVND (reference sequence). CDR3 residues: CASSIGTAFTGANVLTF. The CDR3 bases are TGTGCCAGTAGTATAGGAACAGCCTTTACTGGGGCCAACGTCCTGACTTTC.

The rearrangement links TRBV9 to TRBJ1-1, with 9 positions matching TRBD1. This CDR3 comprises 17 residues. J was trimmed by 8 bases and V by 0 bases; bases with no gene match: 14. In germline, CDR1 is SGDLS, CDR2 YYNGEE. CDR3 in DNA: TGTGCCAGCAGCGTAGGTGGGACAGGGAATAGGGGTTCCGAAGCTTTCTTT. Translating gives CASSVGGTGNRGSEAFF. Drawing the rest from reference TRBV9 and TRBJ1-1, the complete variable domain is DSGVTQTPKHLITATGQRVTLRCSPRSGDLSVYWYQQSLDQGLQFLIQYYNGEERAKGNILERFSAQQFPDLHSELNLSSLELGDSALYFCASSVGGTGNRGSEAFFGQGTRLTVV.

In this sample, this clone turned up a few times. V gene TRBV7-3 combines with J gene TRBJ2-2, with D possibly being TRBD1 (5 bases). The V end was cut by 4 bases, the J end by 4 bases, with 16 bases between. CDR1 and CDR2 from the germline V gene are SGHTA and FQGTGA. The CDR3 covers 16 residues. The CDR3 coding sequence is TGTGCCAGCAGCTCGCGCGTTATTACAGGCACCGGGGAGCTGTTTTTT. Its protein is CASSSRVITGTGELFF.

This clone was detected a few times. This chain joins TRBV13 and TRBJ2-2; D is undetermined. Germline-derived CDR1 and CDR2 are PRHDT and FYEKMQ (reference sequence). V was trimmed by 2 bases and J by 4 bases, leaving 8 bases between them. This CDR3 has 14 residues. The CDR3, as DNA: TGTGCCAGCAGCTTAAAACATTTCACCGGGGAGCTGTTTTTT. This codes for CASSLKHFTGELFF. Drawing the rest from reference TRBV13 and TRBJ2-2, the complete variable domain is AAGVIQSPRHLIKEKRETATLKCYPIPRHDTVYWYQQGPGQDPQFLISFYEKMQSDKGSIPDRFSAQQFSDYHSELNMSSLELGDSALYFCASSLKHFTGELFFGEGSRLTVL.

This chain joins TRBV18 and TRBJ2-5, with D possibly being TRBD1 (5 bases). This CDR3 comprises 13 residues. From germline, CDR1 is KGHSH and CDR2 LQKENI. V was trimmed by 1 base and J by 4 bases, leaving 7 bases between them. DNA of the CDR3: TGTGCCAGCTCACCACGGGGCCCAGAGACCCAGTACTTC. It is translated as CASSPRGPETQYF.

The table lists this clone with a count of one. This sequence joins TRBV5-4 and TRBJ2-1, with 7 positions matching TRBD2. CDR1 SGHNT and CDR2 YYREEE come from the germline V gene (reference sequence). This CDR3 is built from 17 residues. J gave up 0 bases and V 1 base, and 7 bases lay outside the gene matches. CDR3 bases: TGTGCCAGCAGCTTGCGGCCGGGGGGAAGCTCCTACAATGAGCAGTTCTTC. Protein product: CASSLRPGGSSYNEQFF.

The V and J genes are TRBV3-1 (or the pseudogene TRBV3-2) and TRBJ1-5; D unresolved. The germline V gene encodes CDR1 LGHDT and CDR2 YNNKEL (reference sequence). Trimming left V 2 bases short and J 1 base short, with 9 bases between. The CDR3 extends over 15 amino acids. Here the CDR3 reads CASSQYPGSNQPQHF. The CDR3 bases are TGTGCCAGCAGCCAATATCCGGGGAGCAATCAGCCCCAGCATTTT.

The chain uses TRBV7-2 and TRBJ1-5; TRBD1 might be the D (6 bases). Trimming removed 3 bases at V and 4 bases at J, with 13 bases between. This CDR3 comprises 15 residues. Germline V lookup: CDR1 SGHTA, CDR2 FQGNSA. DNA of the CDR3: TGTGCCAGCAGCTTTTCTGGGACACGGAATCAGCCCCAGCATTTT. Protein sequence: CASSFSGTRNQPQHF.

This rearrangement joins TRBV7-3 to TRBJ1-2; unclear D gene. CDR1 and CDR2 (germline): SGHTA, FQGTGA. CDR3 size: 13 residues. The V end lost 1 base, the J end lost 5 bases, and 8 bases lay between the germline ends. DNA for the CDR3: TGTGCCAGCAGCTTAAGGGCCGATTATGGCTACACCTTC. Its protein product is CASSLRADYGYTF.

The chain combines TRBV15 with TRBJ1-5; TRBD1 is a possible D gene (6 bases). CDR3 length equals 16 residues. CDR1 and CDR2 from the germline V gene are LNHNV and YYDKDF (reference sequence). V was pared by 1 base and J by 3 bases, with 13 bases between. For the CDR3, the DNA is TGTGCCACCAGCAGAGTTGGGGGGGCGGTCAATCAGCCCCAGCATTTT. Protein sequence: CATSRVGGAVNQPQHF.

CDR3 sequence (DNA): TGCGCCAGCAGTGAGCCTGGGACAGGGGGGCTGGACATTCAGTACTTC. Protein: CASSEPGTGGLDIQYF. V and J are TRBV10-2 and TRBJ2-4, with 11 bases matching TRBD1. The CDR3 length is 16 residues. V trimming: 2 bases; J trimming: 8 bases; junction bases outside the gene matches: 8. Germline V CDR1 and CDR2: WSHSY, SAAADI.

The CDR3 DNA reads as TGTGCCAGCAGCTTAACGGGGCGGACCCAGTACTTC. This translates into CASSLTGRTQYF. V gene TRBV7-3 combines with J gene TRBJ2-5, with D perhaps matching TRBD1 (5 bases). The length of the CDR3 is 12 residues. V was shortened by 0 bases and J by 7 bases, with 6 bases between the two germline ends. Germline CDR1 is SGHTA and CDR2 is FQGTGA. The whole variable domain, remainder taken from reference TRBV7-3 and TRBJ2-5, is GAGVSQTPSNKVTEKGKYVELRCDPISGHTALYWYRQSLGQGPEFLIYFQGTGAADDSGLPNDRFFAVRPEGSVSTLKIQRTERGDSAVYLCASSLTGRTQYFGPGTRLLVL.

The chain couples TRBV28 to TRBJ2-2, with a tentative D call TRBD2 (5 bases). The CDR3 contains 15 residues. The V end lost 5 bases, the J end lost 7 bases, and 17 bases lay between the germline ends. CDR1 MDHEN and CDR2 SYDVKM come from the germline V gene. The CDR3 coding sequence is TGTGCCAGCAGTAACCCTAGCTTTGGGATCGGGGAGCTGTTTTTT. Amino acid sequence: CASSNPSFGIGELFF. The variable domain in full, completed from reference TRBV28 and TRBJ2-2, reads DVKVTQSSRYLVKRTGEKVFLECVQDMDHENMFWYRQDPGLGLRLIYFSYDVKMKEKGDIPEGYSVSREKKERFSLILESASTNQTSMYLCASSNPSFGIGELFFGEGSRLTVL.

This clone was seen a few times. CDR3 region: CASDRGQIQPQHF. The DNA of the CDR3 is TGTGCCAGTGACAGGGGGCAGATTCAGCCCCAGCATTTT. The chain combines TRBV19 with TRBJ1-5; TRBD1 agrees at 10 bases. The CDR3 totals 13 residues. With 8 bases clipped from V and 6 bases from J, the junction kept 4 bases outside the gene matches. Germline values: CDR1 LNHDA, CDR2 SQIVND (reference sequence).

This clone occurred a few times. CDR3 nucleotides: TGTGCCAGCAGCCAAGATCTGGTAGCGGGGGGGCATAGCGAGCAGTACTTC. Protein product: CASSQDLVAGGHSEQYF. This sequence joins TRBV3-1 (or the pseudogene TRBV3-2) and TRBJ2-7; 11 bases fit TRBD2. The germline V gene encodes CDR1 LGHDT and CDR2 YNNKEL (reference sequence). J gave up 6 bases and V 0 bases, and 10 bases lay outside the gene matches. This CDR3 is 17 amino acids long.

The V and J genes are TRBV3-1 (or the pseudogene TRBV3-2) and TRBJ2-3, with D perhaps matching TRBD1 (7 bases). The CDR3 is 17 amino acids. Trimming removed 5 bases at V and 2 bases at J, with 20 bases between. Germline values: CDR1 LGHDT, CDR2 YNNKEL (reference sequence). The CDR3 loop reads CASSGEGASVSTDTQYF. CDR3 DNA: TGTGCCAGCAGCGGAGAGGGGGCTAGCGTCTCCACAGATACGCAGTATTTT.

This clone occurred a few times. J is TRBJ1-6 and V is TRBV7-9; no clear D. The CDR3 sequence is 14 residues long. Germline V gene data show CDR1 as SEHNR and CDR2 as FQNEAQ (reference sequence). V was clipped by 5 bases and J by 5 bases, with 10 bases between them. Written as DNA, the CDR3 is TGTGCCAGCAGCCAGGACTGGGATAATTCACCCCTCCACTTT. Its protein is CASSQDWDNSPLHF.